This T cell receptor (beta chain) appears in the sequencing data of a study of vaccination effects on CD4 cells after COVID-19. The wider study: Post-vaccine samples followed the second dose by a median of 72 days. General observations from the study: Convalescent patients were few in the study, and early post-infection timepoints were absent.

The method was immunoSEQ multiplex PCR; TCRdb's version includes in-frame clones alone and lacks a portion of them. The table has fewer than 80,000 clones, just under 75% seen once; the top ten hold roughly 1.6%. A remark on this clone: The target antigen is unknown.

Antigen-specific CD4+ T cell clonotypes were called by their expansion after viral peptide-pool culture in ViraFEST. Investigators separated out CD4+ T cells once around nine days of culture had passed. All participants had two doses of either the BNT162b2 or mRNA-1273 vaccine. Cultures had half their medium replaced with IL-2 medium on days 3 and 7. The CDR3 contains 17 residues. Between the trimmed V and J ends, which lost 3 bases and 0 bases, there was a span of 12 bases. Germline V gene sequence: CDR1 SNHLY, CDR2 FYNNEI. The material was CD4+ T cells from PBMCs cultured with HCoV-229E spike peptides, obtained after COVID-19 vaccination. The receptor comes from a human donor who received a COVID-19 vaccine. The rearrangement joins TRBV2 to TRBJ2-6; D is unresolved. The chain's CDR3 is CASSDSGGDSGANVLTF. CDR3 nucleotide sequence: TGTGCCAGCAGTGACAGTGGTGGGGACTCTGGGGCCAACGTCCTGACTTTC.